The 32 T cell receptor beta chains reported below all come from one sample, sequenced in a study of identifying expanded T cells in peripheral blood. Measured with immunoSEQ multiplex PCR; TCRdb has only the in-frame clones, and not every one. This table holds about 90,000 clones, 70% to 90% found once. The sample taken for sequencing was blood. The receptors stem from a person between 18 and 75 years old in good health.

The gene calls are TRBV7-2 and TRBJ2-3; TRBD2 aligns across 11 bases. Unmatched junction bases numbered 1, after V lost 2 bases and J lost 3 bases. This CDR3 comprises 15 residues. Germline CDR1 SGHTA, CDR2 FQGNSA. The CDR3 is CASSLTSGRTDTQYF. In DNA form, the CDR3 reads TGTGCCAGCAGCTTAACTAGCGGGAGAACAGATACGCAGTATTTT.

This clone was seen once. This sequence joins TRBV7-9 and TRBJ2-5, with TRBD2 identical over 14 bases. This CDR3 spans 15 amino acids. From germline, CDR1 is SEHNR and CDR2 FQNEAQ (reference sequence). V lost 4 bases and J lost 2; bases outside the gene matches: 0. The CDR3 region is CASSWTSGGQETQYF. The CDR3 DNA sequence: TGTGCCAGCAGCTGGACTAGCGGGGGGCAAGAGACCCAGTACTTC.

This sequence joins TRBV15 and TRBJ2-5, with D uncertain. The CDR3 is 20 residues long. Trimming took 0 bases from V and 0 from J, leaving 23 bases between them. From germline, CDR1 is LNHNV and CDR2 YYDKDF (reference sequence). CDR3 in amino acids: CATSREKKPYRVGYQETQYF. CDR3 coding DNA: TGTGCCACCAGCAGAGAAAAAAAACCTTACCGGGTTGGGTACCAAGAGACCCAGTACTTC.

V is TRBV9 and J is TRBJ1-6; D remains ambiguous. The CDR3 spans 15 residues. V lost 0 bases and J 7 bases, leaving 11 bases between the germline ends. Germline CDR1 is SGDLS and CDR2 is YYNGEE. In DNA form, the CDR3 reads TGTGCCAGCAGCGTAGACCCCGGGAGAAATTCACCCCTCCACTTT. Residues: CASSVDPGRNSPLHF.

This sequence joins TRBV7-2 and TRBJ1-6; no firm D call. The CDR3 is 14 residues long. Germline V lookup: CDR1 SGHTA, CDR2 FQGNSA. The V end lost 4 bases, the J end lost 7 bases, and 11 bases lay between the germline ends. The CDR3 sequence: CASSSVTVNSPLHF. As DNA, the CDR3 is TGTGCCAGCAGCTCCGTGACGGTGAATTCACCCCTCCACTTT.

V and J are TRBV5-6 and TRBJ1-1, with D unclear. This CDR3 contains 14 residues. Trimming took off 2 bases at V and 4 bases at J, with 12 bases between the two ends. The V gene's germline CDR1 is SGHDT and CDR2 YYEEEE. The CDR3 reads CASSFTLRSTEAFF. Written as DNA, the CDR3 is TGTGCCAGCAGCTTTACCTTGAGGAGCACTGAAGCTTTCTTT.

The rearrangement joins TRBV6-1 to TRBJ2-7, with TRBD1 matching over 9 bases. The CDR3 contains 15 residues. V lost 1 base to trimming and J lost 3 bases; unmatched junction nucleotides: 4. Looked up from germline, CDR1 is MNHNS and CDR2 is SASEGT. Written as DNA, the CDR3 is TGTGCCAGCAGTGAAGGGACAGGGGATTTCTACGAGCAGTACTTC. This encodes CASSEGTGDFYEQYF.

The chain combines TRBV6-1 with TRBJ1-4, with a weak D call TRBD1 (6 bases). The CDR3 is 15 residues long. Per the germline V gene, CDR1 is MNHNS and CDR2 is SASEGT. Trimming left V 4 bases short and J 5 bases short, with 14 bases between. CDR3 protein: CASSADRYPNEKLFF. Here the CDR3 DNA reads TGTGCCAGCAGTGCCGACAGGTACCCCAATGAAAAACTGTTTTTT.

DNA of the CDR3: TGCGCCAGCAGCCCCACAGGGTCCGGAACTAATGAAAAACTGTTTTTT. It specifies CASSPTGSGTNEKLFF. The chain uses TRBV4-1 and TRBJ1-4; D perhaps matches TRBD1 (6 bases). V lost 4 bases and J lost 1, with 13 bases in between. CDR3 size: 16 residues. The germline V gene has CDR1 MGHRA and CDR2 YSYEKL.

The chain links TRBV4-1 to TRBJ2-1; no firm D call. This CDR3 spans 11 amino acids. V was pared by 1 base and J by 8 bases, with 3 bases between. CDR1 is MGHRA, CDR2 YSYEKL, per germline. The CDR3 nucleotides are TGCGCCAGCAGCCAAGGGGATGAGCAGTTCTTC. Residues: CASSQGDEQFF.

This clone appeared once. The V call is TRBV2, the J call TRBJ2-2; the match to TRBD1 covers 10 bases. J was trimmed by 7 bases and V by 10 bases; bases with no gene match: 12. The germline CDR1 and CDR2 sequences are SNHLY and FYNNEI. The CDR3 spans 15 residues. CDR3 region: CATSRAGTGDGELFF. CDR3 nucleotides: TGTGCCACCAGCCGCGCCGGGACAGGGGACGGGGAGCTGTTTTTT. The whole variable domain, remainder taken from reference TRBV2 and TRBJ2-2, is EPEVTQTPSHQVTQMGQEVILRCVPISNHLYFYWYRQILGQKVEFLVSFYNNEISEKSEIFDDQFSVERPDGSNFTLKIRSTKLEDSAMYFCATSRAGTGDGELFFGEGSRLTVL.

The J gene is TRBJ1-1, the V gene TRBV7-8, with a weak D call TRBD1 (5 bases). Per germline, CDR1 SGHVS and CDR2 FQNEAQ. The CDR3 runs to 14 residues. Trimming took off 4 bases at V and 3 bases at J, with 12 bases between the two ends. CDR3 in DNA: TGTGCCAGCAGCTCCCAAAGCAGGGACACTGAAGCTTTCTTT. Translated, it gives CASSSQSRDTEAFF.

The chain uses TRBV5-5 and TRBJ2-1; 7 positions agree with TRBD2. Germline V gene lookup returns CDR1 SGHKS and CDR2 YYEKEE (reference sequence). Trimming removed 5 bases from V and 4 bases from J; junction bases left unmatched: 9. This CDR3 has 15 residues. This CDR3 reads CASSSSGGGYNEQFF. CDR3 DNA sequence: TGTGCCAGCAGTTCTTCAGGCGGGGGTTACAATGAGCAGTTCTTC.

The J gene is TRBJ2-1, the V gene TRBV5-6; no reliable D call. The CDR3 length is 12 residues. In germline, CDR1 is SGHDT, CDR2 YYEEEE. Trimming took off 1 base at V and 5 bases at J, with 4 bases between the two ends. The CDR3 region has the DNA TGTGCCAGCAGCTTGTCCGACAATGAGCAGTTCTTC. Encoded protein: CASSLSDNEQFF.

The chain uses TRBV5-1 and TRBJ2-5, with 9 bases lining up with TRBD1. CDR1 and CDR2 from the germline V gene are SGHRS and YFSETQ. V trimming: 5 bases; J trimming: 5 bases; junction bases outside the gene matches: 7. The CDR3 runs 14 residues. The CDR3 DNA reads TGCGCCAGCAGGTTCCGGGACAGGGTCGAGACCCAGTACTTC. It is translated as CASRFRDRVETQYF.

This clone was counted once. This chain joins TRBV29-1 and TRBJ1-1; D unclear. Germline V gene data show CDR1 as SQVTM and CDR2 as ANQGSEA. V lost 5 bases, J lost 8 bases, and 9 bases lay in between. The CDR3 is 10 residues long. Written as DNA, the CDR3 is TGCAGCGTTCAAAGGATGGAAGCTTTCTTT. This gives the protein CSVQRMEAFF.

The gene calls are TRBV18 and TRBJ2-2; 9 nucleotides line up with TRBD1. V shed 3 bases, J shed 5 bases, and the junction held 4 bases outside the gene matches. This CDR3 region has 15 residues. Germline V gene sequence: CDR1 KGHSH, CDR2 LQKENI. The CDR3 here is CASSPGQGITGELFF. The CDR3 nucleotides are TGTGCCAGCTCACCGGGACAGGGAATAACCGGGGAGCTGTTTTTT.

This clone was counted a single time. The chain joins TRBV4-2 to TRBJ1-2, with a tentative D call TRBD1 (6 bases). This CDR3 spans 16 amino acids. Germline CDR1 is LGHNA and CDR2 is YNFKEQ. V lost 2 bases, J lost 3 bases, and 16 bases lay in between. The CDR3 protein is CASSQNTGNLHYGYTF. The CDR3 DNA follows: TGTGCCAGCAGCCAAAACACAGGGAACCTACACTATGGCTACACCTTC.

This rearrangement joins TRBV9 to TRBJ1-3, with D unclear. CDR1 SGDLS and CDR2 YYNGEE come from the germline V gene. The CDR3 consists of 13 residues. V was trimmed by 0 bases and J by 8 bases, leaving 9 bases between them. The CDR3 bases are TGTGCCAGCAGCGTAGCTTCGTCCGACACCATATATTTT. As protein: CASSVASSDTIYF.

The rearrangement links TRBV18 to TRBJ1-4; D perhaps matches TRBD1 (6 bases). Looked up from germline, CDR1 is KGHSH and CDR2 is LQKENI. This CDR3 comprises 15 residues. V gave up 6 bases and J gave up 8 bases, with 19 bases separating them. For the CDR3, the DNA is TGTGCCAGCTCCCTCCGGAGGGGGAGAAGCGAAAAACTGTTTTTT. It specifies CASSLRRGRSEKLFF.

This clone turned up a few times. The chain recombines TRBV28 with TRBJ1-2; D not resolved. CDR1 is MDHEN, CDR2 SYDVKM, per germline. This CDR3 is 14 amino acids long. Between the trimmed V and J ends, which lost 6 bases and 4 bases, there was a span of 15 bases. CDR3 region: CASSPNSGPYGYTF. The CDR3, as DNA: TGTGCCAGCAGCCCCAACTCCGGGCCCTATGGCTACACCTTC.

The sample holds one count of this clone. The rearrangement joins TRBV5-6 to TRBJ1-2; D gene uncertain. This CDR3 comprises 13 residues. Trimming left V 2 bases short and J 2 bases short, with 7 bases between. Germline V CDR1 and CDR2: SGHDT, YYEEEE. The CDR3 bases are TGTGCCAGCAGCTTCAATACAAACTATGGCTACACCTTC. It translates to CASSFNTNYGYTF.

The genes are TRBV7-9 and TRBJ1-1; the D is unclear. Germline CDR1 is SEHNR and CDR2 is FQNEAQ (reference sequence). V was clipped by 3 bases and J by 4 bases, with 6 bases between them. The CDR3 runs 12 residues. CDR3 sequence: CASSLGSTEAFF. Here the CDR3 DNA reads TGTGCCAGCAGCTTGGGGAGCACTGAAGCTTTCTTT.

The V gene is TRBV7-2, the J gene TRBJ2-7; 9 bases are a match to TRBD1. CDR3 length: 15 amino acids. In germline, CDR1 is SGHTA, CDR2 FQGNSA. Losses at the gene ends were 4 bases for V and 4 bases for J; bases not matched to a gene: 8. In DNA, the CDR3 is TGTGCCAGCAGCTCTTATGGGACAGGGCCATACGAGCAGTACTTC. Amino acid sequence: CASSSYGTGPYEQYF. Complete variable domain (other parts from reference TRBV7-2 and TRBJ2-7): GAGVSQSPSNKVTEKGKDVELRCDPISGHTALYWYRQSLGQGLEFLIYFQGNSAPDKSGLPSDRFSAERTGGSVSTLTIQRTQQEDSAVYLCASSSYGTGPYEQYFGPGTRLTVT.

In this sample, this clone turned up a few times. This rearrangement joins TRBV30 to TRBJ1-2, with D tentatively TRBD1 (6 bases). This CDR3 is 12 amino acids long. Germline V CDR1 and CDR2: GTSNPN, SVGIG (reference sequence). Trimming shortened V by 0 bases and J by 6 bases, and 8 bases separated the two germline ends. The chain's CDR3 is CAWSVTGNGYTF. The CDR3 DNA reads as TGTGCCTGGAGTGTAACAGGGAATGGCTACACCTTC.

There are a few counts of this clone. J is TRBJ1-2 and V is TRBV18; D remains ambiguous. The CDR3 has 14 amino acids. The V gene's germline CDR1 is KGHSH and CDR2 LQKENI. V was shortened by 2 bases and J by 4 bases, with 11 bases between the two germline ends. CDR3 loop: CASSPSGGGYGYTF. The CDR3 DNA sequence: TGTGCCAGCTCACCATCGGGAGGAGGCTATGGCTACACCTTC.

V usage is TRBV7-2 and J usage is TRBJ2-7, with unresolved D. The germline CDR1 and CDR2 sequences are SGHTA and FQGNSA. Trimming shortened V by 3 bases and J by 3 bases, and 12 bases separated the two germline ends. The CDR3 contains 14 residues. The DNA of the CDR3 is TGTGCCAGCAGCTTTTTCCTTCTGGGCTACGAGCAGTACTTC. As protein: CASSFFLLGYEQYF. The full variable domain, in which reference TRBV7-2 and TRBJ2-7 provide the parts outside the CDR3, is GAGVSQSPSNKVTEKGKDVELRCDPISGHTALYWYRQSLGQGLEFLIYFQGNSAPDKSGLPSDRFSAERTGGSVSTLTIQRTQQEDSAVYLCASSFFLLGYEQYFGPGTRLTVT.

This clone has just one count. The CDR3, as DNA: TGCAGCGTTGAAGATCGAGGACTCTCCCCCGAGCAGTACTTC. This encodes CSVEDRGLSPEQYF. The V call is TRBV29-1, the J call TRBJ2-7, with a tentative D call TRBD2 (5 bases). Germline CDR1 is SQVTM and CDR2 is ANQGSEA. The CDR3 covers 14 residues. The ends were cut back, 0 bases at V and 6 bases at J, with 15 bases in the middle.

The rearrangement uses TRBV6-6 and TRBJ1-2; weak D call: TRBD1 (6 bases). CDR1 and CDR2 (germline): MNHNY, SVGAGI (reference sequence). This CDR3 comprises 12 residues. The V and J ends lost 9 bases and 2 bases respectively, with 10 bases between them. The DNA of the CDR3 is TGTGCCAGTCAGGGGTTGAACTATGGCTACACCTTC. Its translation is CASQGLNYGYTF.

The gene calls are TRBV30 and TRBJ1-6; unclear D gene. The ends were cut back, 2 bases at V and 9 bases at J, with 8 bases in the middle. Germline CDR1 is GTSNPN and CDR2 is SVGIG (reference sequence). The CDR3 spans 12 residues. CDR3 nucleotide sequence: TGTGCCTGGAGTTATGGAAGTTCACCCCTCCACTTT. Protein product: CAWSYGSSPLHF.

The gene calls are TRBV5-5 and TRBJ1-1; no firm D call. The CDR3 runs to 13 residues. Trimming took 0 bases from V and 6 from J, leaving 9 bases between them. Germline V gene data show CDR1 as SGHKS and CDR2 as YYEKEE (reference sequence). The CDR3 sequence is CASSLAGFSEAFF. CDR3 coding DNA: TGTGCCAGCAGCTTGGCGGGGTTCTCTGAAGCTTTCTTT.

This chain connects TRBV5-4 to TRBJ2-7; D uncertain. Trimming shortened V by 3 bases and J by 4 bases, and 23 bases separated the two germline ends. The V gene's germline CDR1 is SGHNT and CDR2 YYREEE (reference sequence). The CDR3 is made up of 17 amino acids. This CDR3 is CASSSMPRALLNYEQYF. CDR3 in DNA: TGTGCCAGCAGCTCTATGCCTAGGGCACTCCTTAATTACGAGCAGTACTTC.